The source of this TCR beta chain is a study of T cell clusters in autoimmune cytopenias. Study in general: A median of approximately 50,000 TRB reads per sample yielded a median roughly 2,500 distinct clonotypes.

One tube held mixed TRB-A and TRB-B primer pools for touch-down PCR. One entry per CDR3 protein, without DNA, is what TCRdb gives after re-calling the multiplex PCR reads. The sample's table shows fewer than 15,000 distinct CDR3 sequences. This CDR3 has 15 residues. From germline, CDR1 is MNHEY and CDR2 SVGAGI. On this clonotype: Antigen specificity is unknown.

TRB was amplified from 250 ng of peripheral blood genomic DNA per sample. Overall study results and limits: Comparing secondary cytopenia with chronic lymphocytic leukemia showed no cluster-lack signature, apparently masked by lymphoma repertoire. TRB repertoire shifts in secondary cytopenia and chronic lymphocytic leukemia mostly reflected lymphoma, not autoimmunity. Primary autoimmune cytopenia patients appeared to lack physiological T cell clusters present in healthy donors.

This receptor was identified in a human donor with an autoimmune cytopenia or autoimmune hepatitis (not recorded which). The chain links TRBV6-5 to TRBJ2-7. The sequenced material came from peripheral blood. CDR3 in amino acids: CASSYAGENTYEQYF.